One T cell receptor beta chain is described in this entry. Its antigen is unidentified. The sample belongs to a study of neurological immune-mediated disorders. Findings and limits, study-wide: When repertoires were grouped phylogenetically, those of 18 of 34 multiple sclerosis patients fell into one related-CDR3 cluster, a possible signature.

The CDR3 is 15 residues long. Per the germline V gene, CDR1 is LNHDA and CDR2 is SQIVND (reference sequence). V lost 5 bases to trimming and J lost 4 bases; unmatched junction nucleotides: 9. Over 180 million TCR-beta sequences from 15-18 subjects came from every sequencing run. TCRdb ran MiXCR on the 5' RACE reads and lists one entry per CDR3 protein. Among 55,000 to 60,000 distinct CDR3 sequences listed, approximately 3.5% were seen once. The J gene is TRBJ2-7, the V gene TRBV19; 9 bases line up with TRBD1. Sample: PBMCs. The receptor comes from a woman aged 25 to 39 with multiple sclerosis. The DNA for the CDR3 is TGTGCCAGTAGTCCCCCCGGGACAGGGATTTACGAGCAGTACTTC. Amino acid sequence: CASSPPGTGIYEQYF.